These 18 T cell receptor beta chains share one sample of origin, sequenced in a study of monozygotic twins with cystic fibrosis. Produced via immunoSEQ multiplex PCR; TCRdb's table is partial and in-frame only. The repertoire consists of around 20,000 clones, with around nine tenths occurring once and the leading ten covering less than 1.5%. Input material: blood. These receptors all come from a woman aged 25 to 39 with cystic fibrosis.

V usage is TRBV5-1 and J usage is TRBJ1-5; D may be TRBD1 (5 bases). Germline V lookup: CDR1 SGHRS, CDR2 YFSETQ. V lost 5 bases, J lost 1 base, and 7 bases lay in between. The CDR3 length is 13 residues. The CDR3 is CASSRDSNQPQHF. The CDR3 region has the DNA TGCGCCAGCAGTCGGGACAGCAATCAGCCCCAGCATTTT.

This clone showed up just a few times. This chain connects TRBV19 to TRBJ1-1; D possibly corresponds to TRBD1 (5 bases). This CDR3 region has 13 residues. Trimming shortened V by 10 bases and J by 5 bases, and 17 bases separated the two germline ends. Germline assignment: CDR1 LNHDA and CDR2 SQIVND (reference sequence). The CDR3 DNA reads TGTGCCACCCGCGCGTGGGGGGGAACTGAAGCTTTCTTT. Translating it yields CATRAWGGTEAFF.

The chain is built from TRBV7-8 and TRBJ2-7; 8 bases line up with TRBD1. This CDR3 comprises 15 residues. Germline CDR1 reads SGHVS; CDR2 reads FQNEAQ. Germline trimming cut 2 bases from V and 3 bases from J; bases unmatched to any gene: 6. CDR3 in amino acids: CASSLSQGAFYEQYF. The CDR3 DNA reads TGTGCCAGCAGCTTAAGTCAGGGGGCTTTCTACGAGCAGTACTTC.

The chain is built from TRBV5-6 and TRBJ1-1; D unclear. The germline CDR1 and CDR2 sequences are SGHDT and YYEEEE. Trimming shortened V by 4 bases and J by 3 bases, and 16 bases separated the two germline ends. The CDR3 has 15 amino acids. CDR3 amino acids: CASSTRGGQDTEAFF. In nucleotides, the CDR3 is TGTGCCAGCAGCACCCGGGGAGGGCAGGACACTGAAGCTTTCTTT.

J is TRBJ2-3 and V is TRBV4-1, with D maybe TRBD2 (6 bases). Germline CDR1 MGHRA, CDR2 YSYEKL. The CDR3 is 13 amino acids. With 3 bases removed from V and 7 bases from J, the gap between germline ends came to 11 bases. The DNA of the CDR3 is TGCGCCAGCAGCCAGCTAGGACTATATACGCAGTATTTT. This encodes CASSQLGLYTQYF.

The chain combines TRBV5-1 with TRBJ2-7; D tentatively fits TRBD1 or TRBD2 (6 bases each). V shed 0 bases and J shed 0 bases, with 13 bases lying between them. The CDR3 is 16 amino acids. Looked up from germline, CDR1 is SGHRS and CDR2 is YFSETQ. The CDR3 coding sequence is TGCGCCAGCAGCTTGGCGGGGGTACAGGGCTCCTACGAGCAGTACTTC. Translated, it gives CASSLAGVQGSYEQYF.

This clone rates as large (0.1 to 1%). The CDR3 loop is CASSEGTGGNTIYF. The CDR3 DNA sequence: TGTGCCAGCAGTGAAGGGACAGGGGGAAACACCATATATTTT. This chain joins TRBV6-1 and TRBJ1-3; 8 bases are a match to TRBD1. Germline CDR1 reads MNHNS; CDR2 reads SASEGT. V lost 1 base to trimming and J lost 4 bases; unmatched junction nucleotides: 0. This CDR3 region has 14 residues.

This sequence joins TRBV16 and TRBJ2-7; 8 bases fit TRBD2. V shed 4 bases, J shed 3 bases, and the junction held 11 bases outside the gene matches. The CDR3 is made up of 16 amino acids. Germline CDR1 is KGHSY and CDR2 is FQNENV. The CDR3 DNA is TGTGCCAGCAGCCCGGCAGTCTCGGGGGGGGACTACGAGCAGTACTTC. This translates into CASSPAVSGGDYEQYF.

This clone was seen once. The chain joins TRBV18 to TRBJ2-7, with D possibly being TRBD1 (5 bases). CDR1 and CDR2 (germline): KGHSH, LQKENI. This CDR3 contains 15 residues. Trimming left V 2 bases short and J 6 bases short, with 17 bases between. The CDR3 DNA follows: TGTGCCAGCTCACCAAAAAGACAGTCCTGGGGCGAGCAGTACTTC. It yields the protein CASSPKRQSWGEQYF.

The gene calls are TRBV11-2 and TRBJ2-4; D is perhaps TRBD2 (5 bases). CDR1 SGHAT and CDR2 FQNNGV come from the germline V gene. The length of the CDR3 is 13 residues. V was clipped by 1 base and J by 13 bases, with 14 bases between them. For the CDR3, the DNA is TGTGCCAGCAGCTTAGCCCTGAGCGGAGCCCAGTACTTC. Translation: CASSLALSGAQYF.

This clone occurred once. The chain links TRBV4-1 to TRBJ2-7; D unclear. Germline CDR1 MGHRA, CDR2 YSYEKL. The CDR3 sequence is 15 residues long. V dropped 1 base and J dropped 2 bases, with 12 bases sitting between them. CDR3 coding DNA: TGCGCCAGCAGCCAAGGCACGGAGCGCCCCTACGAGCAGTACTTC. Translation: CASSQGTERPYEQYF.

The gene calls are TRBV9 and TRBJ1-2, with 8 positions matching TRBD1. This CDR3 comprises 15 residues. V was clipped by 4 bases and J by 6 bases; unmatched bases: 11. The V gene's germline CDR1 is SGDLS and CDR2 YYNGEE. This CDR3 is CASSPHPGGVNGYTF. The DNA for the CDR3 is TGTGCCAGCAGCCCCCACCCAGGGGGCGTGAATGGCTACACCTTC.

The chain joins TRBV18 to TRBJ1-6, with D possibly TRBD1 on 6 matching bases. The CDR3 loop spans 17 amino acids. The V gene's germline CDR1 is KGHSH and CDR2 LQKENI. Trimming removed 3 bases from V and 0 bases from J, with 12 bases in between. The chain's CDR3 is CASSPLQGSSYNSPLHF. The CDR3 DNA is TGTGCCAGCTCACCCCTACAGGGCAGCTCCTATAATTCACCCCTCCACTTT.

The rearrangement joins TRBV4-1 to TRBJ1-2; D not resolved. Germline V gene sequence: CDR1 MGHRA, CDR2 YSYEKL. CDR3 length equals 16 residues. V dropped 2 bases and J dropped 4 bases, with 17 bases sitting between them. The CDR3 DNA follows: TGCGCCAGCAGCCAATCCCGGGCCCAGATGGGCTATGGCTACACCTTC. This gives the protein CASSQSRAQMGYGYTF.

This clone was seen a single time. V is TRBV27 and J is TRBJ2-5; tentatively, D is TRBD2 (6 bases). The germline gives CDR1 MNHEY, CDR2 SMNVEV (reference sequence). This CDR3 is 15 amino acids long. Trimming shortened V by 2 bases and J by 2 bases, and 12 bases separated the two germline ends. DNA of the CDR3: TGTGCCAGCAGTTTAGTTAACGGGGGTCAAGAGACCCAGTACTTC. This translates into CASSLVNGGQETQYF.

The chain is built from TRBV4-3 and TRBJ1-3; D perhaps matches TRBD1 (5 bases). This CDR3 contains 15 residues. The germline V and J ends were trimmed by 1 base and 7 bases, with 14 bases remaining between them. Germline assignment: CDR1 LGHNA and CDR2 YSLEER. In nucleotides, the CDR3 is TGCGCCAGCAGCCAAGTCGGCGGACCAGGGAACACCATATATTTT. Its protein is CASSQVGGPGNTIYF.

V is TRBV5-5 and J is TRBJ2-3, with 9 bases aligning to TRBD2. Per the germline V gene, CDR1 is SGHKS and CDR2 is YYEKEE (reference sequence). The CDR3 runs 16 residues. Trimming cost V 0 bases and J 6 bases; bases outside gene matches: 8. Here the CDR3 reads CASSLGLAAARDTQYF. CDR3 DNA: TGTGCCAGCAGCTTGGGACTAGCGGCGGCCAGGGATACGCAGTATTTT.

This chain connects TRBV18 to TRBJ2-1, with a tentative D call TRBD2 (6 bases). The CDR3 contains 16 residues. The V gene lost 0 bases and the J gene lost 0 bases, with 9 bases spanning the gap. Germline V CDR1 and CDR2: KGHSH, LQKENI. The CDR3: CASSPPDGGSYNEQFF. DNA for the CDR3: TGTGCCAGCTCACCACCGGACGGGGGCTCCTACAATGAGCAGTTCTTC.